The 32 T cell receptor beta chains below all came from one sample that was sequenced in a study of blood T cells in healthy people across ages. Alongside a J-beta primer mix, a sample-barcoded 5' primer served in a second PCR lasting roughly 7 to 12 cycles. MiXCR, applied by TCRdb to the 5' RACE reads, yields one record per CDR3 protein. The repertoire has more than 650,000 distinct CDR3 sequences, 50% to 65% of them found once; the top ten carry approximately 40%. The sample was blood. The receptor source for this set is a man older than 75 in good health.

This clonotype was picked up a small number of times. The chain's CDR3 is CASSDGYAYF. The CDR3 region has the DNA TGTGCCAGCAGTGACGGATACGCGTATTTT. The chain combines TRBV2 with TRBJ2-3; D remains unclear. Germline loops: CDR1 SNHLY, CDR2 FYNNEI. The CDR3 sequence is 10 residues long. Trimming removed 3 bases at V and 14 bases at J, with 9 bases between.

The rearrangement uses TRBV3-1 and TRBJ2-5, with TRBD1 matching 9 bases. The DNA end is more similar to TRBJ2-7, so the J call may be wrong. Germline V gives CDR1 LGHDT, CDR2 YNNKEL (reference sequence). This CDR3 region has 15 residues. The CDR3 protein is CASSPRGTGFHEQYF. The CDR3 nucleotides read TGTGCCAGCAGCCCTCGGGGGACAGGGTTCCACGAGCAGTACTTC.

This sequence joins TRBV7-6 and TRBJ2-3, with a tentative D call TRBD2 (6 bases). V gave up 0 bases and J gave up 2 bases, with 12 bases separating them. Germline V lookup: CDR1 SGHVS, CDR2 FNYEAQ. The CDR3 has 16 amino acids. DNA of the CDR3: TGTGCCAGCAGCTTAGCGGGGGGAAGTTACACAGATACGCAGTATTTT. This gives the protein CASSLAGGSYTDTQYF.

The V and J genes are TRBV28 and TRBJ1-1, with D unclear. V shed 11 bases and J shed 1 base, with 20 bases lying between them. CDR3 size: 15 residues. Germline CDR1 and CDR2: MDHEN and SYDVKM. The CDR3 region is CASPPPRGRNTEAFF. The CDR3 DNA reads as TGTGCCTCCCCACCTCCAAGAGGTAGGAACACTGAAGCTTTCTTT.

This chain links TRBV10-3 with TRBJ2-5; 10 nucleotides agree with TRBD1. CDR3 size: 14 residues. The trim removed 9 bases at V and 11 bases at J, leaving 15 bases unmatched. Germline CDR1 and CDR2: ENHRY and SYGVKD. The CDR3 loop reads CAIRGGTGAWEQYF. CDR3 nucleotides: TGTGCCATTAGAGGAGGGACAGGGGCCTGGGAGCAGTACTTC.

The chain links TRBV5-1 to TRBJ2-7; 7 positions agree with TRBD2. Germline V lookup: CDR1 SGHRS, CDR2 YFSETQ. J gave up 2 bases and V 4 bases, and 6 bases lay outside the gene matches. The CDR3 runs 14 residues. The CDR3 DNA is TGCGCCAGCAGCCCGACTAGCAAACCCTACGAGCAGTACTTC. Amino acids: CASSPTSKPYEQYF.

The gene calls are TRBV25-1 and TRBJ2-5, with a tentative D call TRBD2 (5 bases). This CDR3 is 14 amino acids long. Germline V gene lookup returns CDR1 MGHDK and CDR2 SYGVNS. The V and J ends lost 4 bases and 7 bases respectively, with 16 bases between them. In DNA, the CDR3 is TGTGCCAGCAGTGCGGCCGGGTCCCGGGGGACCCAGTACTTC. Amino acid sequence: CASSAAGSRGTQYF.

Points on this clonotype: One junction end does not reproduce the germline sequence, and a read error may be involved. The rearrangement uses TRBV20-1 and TRBJ2-5, with 14 bases aligning to TRBD2. The DNA end is a closer match to TRBJ2-7, so the J assignment may be wrong. Germline V gene sequence: CDR1 DFQATT, CDR2 SNEGSKA (reference sequence). The CDR3 length is 17 residues. For the CDR3, the DNA is TGCAGTGCTAAAAGTCCCGGGACTAGCGGGAGCTCCTGCGAGCAGTACTTC. Amino acid sequence: CSAKSPGTSGSSCEQYF.

The rearrangement joins TRBV27 to TRBJ2-6; 10 nucleotides align to TRBD2. V lost 3 bases and J lost 0; bases outside the gene matches: 8. Germline V gene data show CDR1 as MNHEY and CDR2 as SMNVEV (reference sequence). The CDR3 loop spans 19 amino acids. CDR3 coding DNA: TGTGCCAGCAGTTTCCTCGGACTAGCGGAGAGCTCTGGGGCCAACGTCCTGACTTTC. It is translated as CASSFLGLAESSGANVLTF.

The chain links TRBV20-1 to TRBJ2-3; the D is unclear. The CDR3 covers 15 residues. Germline CDR1 reads DFQATT; CDR2 reads SNEGSKA (reference sequence). V was pared by 4 bases and J by 0 bases, with 14 bases between. The CDR3 DNA follows: TGCAGTGCTACCCCCGGTGCTCAGAGCACAGATACGCAGTATTTT. It yields the protein CSATPGAQSTDTQYF.

The chain has TRBV5-1 and TRBJ1-1, with D maybe TRBD1 (6 bases). CDR3 length: 15 amino acids. V dropped 4 bases and J dropped 1 base, with 14 bases sitting between them. Per germline, CDR1 SGHRS and CDR2 YFSETQ. This CDR3 is CASSMRGMGNTEAFF. The CDR3 DNA reads TGCGCCAGCAGCATGAGGGGGATGGGGAACACTGAAGCTTTCTTT.

The genes are TRBV3-1 and TRBJ1-5; D remains ambiguous. V was trimmed by 4 bases and J by 2 bases, leaving 9 bases between them. This CDR3 spans 14 amino acids. The germline CDR1 and CDR2 sequences are LGHDT and YNNKEL (reference sequence). CDR3 bases: TGTGCCAGCAGCCTTACCTGGGGCAATCAGCCCCAGCATTTT. The encoded protein is CASSLTWGNQPQHF.

This chain joins TRBV7-2 and TRBJ2-1; 13 bases agree with TRBD2. The CDR3 sequence is 16 residues long. Unmatched junction bases numbered 9, after V lost 5 bases and J lost 8 bases. CDR1 SGHTA and CDR2 FQGNSA come from the germline V gene. The CDR3 DNA reads TGTGCCAGCAGCCTAACCGGGACTAGCGGGATCGATGAGCAGTTCTTC. Translation: CASSLTGTSGIDEQFF.

The chain recombines TRBV5-1 with TRBJ2-3; D possibly uses TRBD1 or TRBD2 (5 bases each). The CDR3 consists of 17 residues. CDR1 is SGHRS, CDR2 YFSETQ, per germline. V was trimmed by 4 bases and J by 14 bases, leaving 32 bases between them. The CDR3 DNA reads as TGCGCCAGCAGCCGCCCCATGGGGAGTGTGGGAGACAGATACGCGTATTTT. The encoded protein is CASSRPMGSVGDRYAYF.

The chain joins TRBV15 to TRBJ2-5, with D uncertain. The V and J ends lost 3 bases and 0 bases respectively, with 11 bases between them. In germline, CDR1 is LNHNV, CDR2 YYDKDF (reference sequence). The CDR3 sequence is 15 residues long. The CDR3 reads CATSRAPGYQETQYF. CDR3 bases: TGTGCCACCAGCAGGGCCCCGGGTTACCAAGAGACCCAGTACTTC.

The V and J genes are TRBV10-3 and TRBJ1-1, with D hard to call. V was trimmed by 6 bases and J by 3 bases, leaving 11 bases between them. Per the germline V gene, CDR1 is ENHRY and CDR2 is SYGVKD. CDR3 size: 13 residues. The CDR3 sequence: CAIREGSYTEAFF. CDR3 nucleotide sequence: TGTGCCATCAGGGAAGGTTCGTACACTGAAGCTTTCTTT.

This clonotype was counted a few times. The chain links TRBV25-1 to TRBJ1-6; 7 bases fit TRBD1. J lost 10 bases, V lost 2 bases, and 2 bases had no gene match. Looked up from germline, CDR1 is MGHDK and CDR2 is SYGVNS. There are 13 residues in the CDR3. CDR3 region: CASSETGVSPLHF. The CDR3 DNA sequence: TGTGCCAGCAGTGAAACAGGGGTATCACCCCTCCACTTT.

The V gene is TRBV7-9, the J gene TRBJ1-2, with D tentatively TRBD1 (5 bases). V was trimmed by 5 bases and J by 8 bases, leaving 21 bases between them. The germline V gene encodes CDR1 SEHNR and CDR2 FQNEAQ (reference sequence). CDR3 length: 15 amino acids. CDR3 amino acids: CASSPDITRWDGYTF. For the CDR3, the DNA is TGTGCCAGCAGCCCGGACATAACCCGATGGGACGGCTACACCTTC.

The J gene is TRBJ1-4, the V gene TRBV6-6; 9 bases line up with TRBD1. CDR1 and CDR2 from the germline V gene are MNHNY and SVGAGI (reference sequence). The CDR3 spans 15 residues. V gave up 6 bases and J gave up 8 bases; unmatched junction bases: 10. The CDR3 spells CASRPPGQGREKLFF. The DNA of the CDR3 is TGTGCCAGCAGGCCCCCGGGACAGGGCCGAGAAAAACTGTTTTTT.

Turning to this clonotype: One end of the junction varies from germline; a read error may be responsible. The rearrangement joins TRBV5-1 to TRBJ1-1, with a tentative D call TRBD1 (5 bases). This CDR3 is 14 amino acids long. The germline gives CDR1 SGHRS, CDR2 YFSETQ. In DNA form, the CDR3 reads TGCGCCGGCAGCCCGGGACTGCAGAACACTGAAGCTTTCTTT. The encoded protein is CAGSPGLQNTEAFF.

Only one count was recorded for this clonotype. The chain has TRBV6-1 and TRBJ2-3, with 9 positions matching TRBD2. Germline lookup yields CDR1 MNHNS and CDR2 SASEGT. Trimming took 4 bases from V and 4 from J; bases not matched to a gene: 9. The CDR3 has 16 residues. The CDR3: CASSGLAGGPPDTQYF. In nucleotides, the CDR3 is TGTGCCAGCAGTGGATTGGCGGGAGGGCCCCCAGATACGCAGTATTTT.

The chain employs TRBV20-1 and TRBJ2-5, with TRBD2 matching 7 bases. Looked up from germline, CDR1 is DFQATT and CDR2 is SNEGSKA (reference sequence). The CDR3 runs to 15 residues. V lost 3 bases and J lost 1; bases outside the gene matches: 8. CDR3 loop: CSASDLTSVQETQYF. In nucleotides, the CDR3 is TGCAGTGCTAGTGACCTTACTAGCGTCCAAGAGACCCAGTACTTC.

There are a few counts of this clonotype. The chain links TRBV10-3 to TRBJ2-3; 9 nucleotides line up with TRBD2. The V segment lost 0 bases and the J segment 5 bases; nucleotides outside the gene matches: 9. In germline, CDR1 is ENHRY, CDR2 SYGVKD. This CDR3 contains 17 residues. CDR3: CAISESGTSRREDTQYF. The CDR3, as DNA: TGTGCCATCAGTGAGTCGGGGACTAGCAGACGGGAAGATACGCAGTATTTT.

The chain has TRBV7-2 and TRBJ1-6; perhaps TRBD1 as D (6 bases). Germline V gene sequence: CDR1 SGHTA, CDR2 FQGNSA. V was cut by 5 bases and J by 8 bases, with 16 bases left in between. CDR3 length: 15 amino acids. The CDR3 here is CASSPGAGSYSPLHF. DNA for the CDR3: TGTGCCAGCAGCCCGGGGGCAGGGTCCTATTCACCCCTCCACTTT.

J is TRBJ2-3 and V is TRBV3-1; D not certain. The CDR3 length is 13 residues. V lost 4 bases and J lost 7, with 12 bases in between. CDR1 is LGHDT and CDR2 is YNNKEL in the germline V gene (reference sequence). CDR3 sequence: CASSRPPAYTQYF. The CDR3 nucleotides are TGTGCCAGCAGCCGGCCTCCCGCCTATACGCAGTATTTT.

The chain combines TRBV21-1 with TRBJ1-1; TRBD1, the table's D call, lacks a check against the DNA. TRBV21-1 is a pseudogene segment. This CDR3 contains 16 residues. This CDR3 reads CASSKNQGARNTEAFF. CDR3 nucleotides: TGTGCCAGCAGCAAAAACCAGGGGGCGCGGAACACTGAAGCTTTCTTT.

J is TRBJ1-1 and V is TRBV5-1; tentatively, D is TRBD1 (6 bases). CDR3 length: 15 amino acids. V was pared by 4 bases and J by 1 base, with 14 bases between. CDR1 and CDR2 (germline): SGHRS, YFSETQ. CDR3 sequence reads: CASSETGLANTEAFF. The CDR3, as DNA: TGCGCCAGCAGCGAAACAGGGCTGGCGAACACTGAAGCTTTCTTT.

As to this clonotype: This is likely a read error, given that the CDR3 carries no conserved phenylalanine or tryptophan at its end. The chain links TRBV27 to TRBJ2-7, with D perhaps TRBD1 (5 bases). Germline values: CDR1 MNHEY, CDR2 SMNVEV (reference sequence). V was cut by 6 bases and J by 0 bases, with 18 bases left in between. CDR3 length: 16 residues. The CDR3 coding sequence is TGTGCCAGCAGCCCAAGGCAAGGGGCCATCTCCTACGAGCAGTACTTA. Translated: CASSPRQGAISYEQYL.

The rearrangement uses TRBV6-6 and TRBJ2-7; TRBD2 is a possible D gene (6 bases). The V gene's germline CDR1 is MNHNY and CDR2 SVGAGI (reference sequence). V lost 10 bases, J lost 3 bases, and 13 bases lay in between. The CDR3 length is 12 residues. The CDR3 region is CATKEGGYEQYF. Here the CDR3 DNA reads TGTGCCACCAAGGAGGGCGGCTACGAGCAGTACTTC.

Only a few counts were recorded for this clonotype. The chain recombines TRBV5-1 with TRBJ2-7; the D is unclear. V lost 4 bases, J lost 5 bases, and 19 bases lay in between. The CDR3 sequence is 15 residues long. Germline CDR1 reads SGHRS; CDR2 reads YFSETQ. CDR3 nucleotide sequence: TGCGCCAGCAGCCCCACAGATCCGAAATCCCACGAGCAGTACTTC. Translating it yields CASSPTDPKSHEQYF.

This clonotype was picked up a small number of times. The genes are TRBV9 and TRBJ2-3; D ambiguous. Trimming shortened V by 7 bases and J by 0 bases, and 9 bases separated the two germline ends. The V gene's germline CDR1 is SGDLS and CDR2 YYNGEE. CDR3 length: 13 amino acids. CDR3 nucleotides: TGTGCCAGCGGCGGAGTTAGCACAGATACGCAGTATTTT. Protein product: CASGGVSTDTQYF.

Points on this clonotype: It is unclear where the CDR3 begins or ends on the DNA, so no DNA is shown, and the CDR3 is as TCRdb lists it. The chain carries TRBV27 and TRBJ2-2; TRBD2, the D gene given by the table, was not confirmed from the DNA. The CDR3 is 24 residues long, counting both termini. Germline V gene sequence: CDR1 MNHEY, CDR2 SMNVEV (reference sequence). The CDR3 sequence: CASNVGRETQHFGPGTRGVGELFF.